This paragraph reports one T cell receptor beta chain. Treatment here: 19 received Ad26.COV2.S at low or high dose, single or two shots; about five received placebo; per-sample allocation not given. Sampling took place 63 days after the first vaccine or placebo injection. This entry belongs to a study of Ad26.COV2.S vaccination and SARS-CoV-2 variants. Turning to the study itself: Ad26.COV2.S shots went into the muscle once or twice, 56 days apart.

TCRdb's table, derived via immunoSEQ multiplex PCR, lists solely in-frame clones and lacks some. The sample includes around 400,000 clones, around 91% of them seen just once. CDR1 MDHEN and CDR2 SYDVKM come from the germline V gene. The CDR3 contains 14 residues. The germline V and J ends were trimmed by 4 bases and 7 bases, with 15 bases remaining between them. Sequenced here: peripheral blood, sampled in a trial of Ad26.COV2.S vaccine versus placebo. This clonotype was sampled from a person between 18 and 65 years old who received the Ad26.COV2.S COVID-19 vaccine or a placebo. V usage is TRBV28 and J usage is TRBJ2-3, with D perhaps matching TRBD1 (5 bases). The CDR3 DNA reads TGTGCCAGCAGTTCCCAGGGCCCCGGACATACGCAGTATTTT. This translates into CASSSQGPGHTQYF.